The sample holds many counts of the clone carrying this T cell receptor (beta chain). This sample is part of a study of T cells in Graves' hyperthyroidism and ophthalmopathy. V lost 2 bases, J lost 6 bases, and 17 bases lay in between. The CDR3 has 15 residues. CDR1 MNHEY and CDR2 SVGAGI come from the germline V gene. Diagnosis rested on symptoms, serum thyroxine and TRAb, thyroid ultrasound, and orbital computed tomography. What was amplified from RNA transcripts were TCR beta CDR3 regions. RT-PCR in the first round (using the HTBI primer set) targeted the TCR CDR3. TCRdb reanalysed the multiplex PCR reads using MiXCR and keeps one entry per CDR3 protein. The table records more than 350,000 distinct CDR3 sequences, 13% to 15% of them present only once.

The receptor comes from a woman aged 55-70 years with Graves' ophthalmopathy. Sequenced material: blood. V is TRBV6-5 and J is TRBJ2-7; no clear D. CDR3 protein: CASSYMGIGMGEQYF. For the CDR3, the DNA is TGTGCCAGCAGTTACATGGGAATAGGGATGGGCGAGCAGTACTTC.